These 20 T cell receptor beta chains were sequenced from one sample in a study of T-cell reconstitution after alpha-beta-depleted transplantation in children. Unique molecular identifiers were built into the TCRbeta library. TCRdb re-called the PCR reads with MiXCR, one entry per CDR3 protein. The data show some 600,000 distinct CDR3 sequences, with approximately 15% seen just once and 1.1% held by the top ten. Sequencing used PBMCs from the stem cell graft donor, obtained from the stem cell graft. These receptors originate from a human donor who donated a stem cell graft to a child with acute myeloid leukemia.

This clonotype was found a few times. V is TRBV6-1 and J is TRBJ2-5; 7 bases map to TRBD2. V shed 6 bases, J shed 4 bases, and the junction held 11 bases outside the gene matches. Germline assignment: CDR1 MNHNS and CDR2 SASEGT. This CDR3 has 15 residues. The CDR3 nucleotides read TGTGCCAGCAGGCCACTAGCGCACAAGGGAGAGACCCAGTACTTC. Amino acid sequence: CASRPLAHKGETQYF.

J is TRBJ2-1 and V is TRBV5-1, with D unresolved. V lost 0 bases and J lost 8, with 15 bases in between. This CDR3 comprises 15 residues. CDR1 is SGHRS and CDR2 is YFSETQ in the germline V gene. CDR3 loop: CASSLDSVDIDEQFF. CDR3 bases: TGCGCCAGCAGCTTGGACAGTGTCGATATCGATGAGCAGTTCTTC.

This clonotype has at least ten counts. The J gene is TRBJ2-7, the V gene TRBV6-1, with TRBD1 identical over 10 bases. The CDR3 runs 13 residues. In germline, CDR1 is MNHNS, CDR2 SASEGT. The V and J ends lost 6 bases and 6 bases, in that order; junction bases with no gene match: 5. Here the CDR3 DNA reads TGTGCCAGCAGCGGGACAGGGGTAGGCGAGCAGTACGTC. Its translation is CASSGTGVGEQYV.

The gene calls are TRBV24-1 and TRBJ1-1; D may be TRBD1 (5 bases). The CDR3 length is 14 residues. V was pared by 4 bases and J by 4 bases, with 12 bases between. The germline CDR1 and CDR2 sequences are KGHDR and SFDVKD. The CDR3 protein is CATSDGGGGTEAFF. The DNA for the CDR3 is TGTGCCACCAGTGACGGTGGGGGGGGCACTGAAGCTTTCTTT.

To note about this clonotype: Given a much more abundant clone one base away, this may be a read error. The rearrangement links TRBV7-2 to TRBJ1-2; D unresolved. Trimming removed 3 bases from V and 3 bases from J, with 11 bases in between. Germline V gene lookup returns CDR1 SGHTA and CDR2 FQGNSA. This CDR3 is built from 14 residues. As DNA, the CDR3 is TGTGCCAGCAGCTTTACAGTGTCCTACTATGGCTACACCTTC. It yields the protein CASSFTVSYYGYTF. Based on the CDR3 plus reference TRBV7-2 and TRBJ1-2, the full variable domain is GAGVSQSPSNKVTEKGKDVELRCDPISGHTALYWYRQSLGQGLEFLIYFQGNSAPDKSGLPSDRFSAERTGGSVSTLTIQRTQQEDSAVYLCASSFTVSYYGYTFGSGTRLTVV.

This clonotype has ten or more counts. CDR3 amino acids: CSANGQGNQPQHF. CDR3 in DNA: TGCAGTGCGAATGGACAGGGCAATCAGCCCCAGCATTTT. V usage is TRBV20-1 and J usage is TRBJ1-5, with TRBD1 matching over 7 bases. Germline CDR1 is DFQATT and CDR2 is SNEGSKA (reference sequence). After removal of 6 bases from V and 2 bases from J, the junction contained 4 bases not matched to a gene. This CDR3 contains 13 residues.

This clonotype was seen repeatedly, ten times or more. CDR3 sequence (DNA): TGTGCCAGCAGCGTAGGGGCAGGGGGGGGGGAGACCCAGTACTTC. Residues: CASSVGAGGGETQYF. The chain employs TRBV9 and TRBJ2-5; D tentatively fits TRBD1 or TRBD2 (7 bases each). CDR1 SGDLS and CDR2 YYNGEE come from the germline V gene. There are 15 residues in the CDR3. Trimming removed 0 bases from V and 5 bases from J, with 14 bases in between.

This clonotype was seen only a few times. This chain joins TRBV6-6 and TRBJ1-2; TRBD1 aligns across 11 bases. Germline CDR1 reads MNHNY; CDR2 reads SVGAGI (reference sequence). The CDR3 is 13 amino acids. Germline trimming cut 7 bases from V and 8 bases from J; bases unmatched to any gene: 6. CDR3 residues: CASIADRGQGYTF. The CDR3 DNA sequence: TGTGCCAGCATTGCGGACAGGGGGCAAGGCTACACCTTC.

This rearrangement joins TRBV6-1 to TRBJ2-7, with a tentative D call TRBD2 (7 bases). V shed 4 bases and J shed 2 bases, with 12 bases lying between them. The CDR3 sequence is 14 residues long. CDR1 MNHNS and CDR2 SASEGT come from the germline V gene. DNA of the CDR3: TGTGCCAGCAGTGTGCAGGGGAGGGCCTACGAGCAGTACGTC. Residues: CASSVQGRAYEQYV.

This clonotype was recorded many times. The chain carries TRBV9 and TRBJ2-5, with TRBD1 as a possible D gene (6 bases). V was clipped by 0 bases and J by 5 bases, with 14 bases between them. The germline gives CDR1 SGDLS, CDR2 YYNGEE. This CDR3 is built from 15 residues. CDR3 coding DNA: TGTGCCAGCAGCGTAGGAGGGGGTAGGGTCGAGACCCAGTACTTC. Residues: CASSVGGGRVETQYF.

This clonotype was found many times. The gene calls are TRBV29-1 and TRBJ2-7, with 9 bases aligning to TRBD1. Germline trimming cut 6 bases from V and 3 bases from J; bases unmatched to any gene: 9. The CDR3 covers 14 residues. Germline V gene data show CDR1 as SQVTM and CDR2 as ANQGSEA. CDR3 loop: CSVVPGQGNYEQYF. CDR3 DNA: TGCAGCGTCGTACCGGGACAGGGAAACTACGAGCAGTACTTC.

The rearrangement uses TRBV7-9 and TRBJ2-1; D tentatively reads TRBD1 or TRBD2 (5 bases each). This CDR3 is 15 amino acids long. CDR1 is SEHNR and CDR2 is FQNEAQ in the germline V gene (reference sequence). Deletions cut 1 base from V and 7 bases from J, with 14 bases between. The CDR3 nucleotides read TGTGCCAGCAGCTTAGGAGGGGCCCCGTTTAATGAGCAGTTCTTC. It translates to CASSLGGAPFNEQFF.

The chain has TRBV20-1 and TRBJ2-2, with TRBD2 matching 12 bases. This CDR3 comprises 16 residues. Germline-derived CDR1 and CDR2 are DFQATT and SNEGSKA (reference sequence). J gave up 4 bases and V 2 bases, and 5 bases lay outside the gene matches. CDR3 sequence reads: CSARLAGGAGTGELFF. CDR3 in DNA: TGCAGTGCTAGACTAGCGGGGGGGGCTGGCACCGGGGAGCTGTTTTTT.

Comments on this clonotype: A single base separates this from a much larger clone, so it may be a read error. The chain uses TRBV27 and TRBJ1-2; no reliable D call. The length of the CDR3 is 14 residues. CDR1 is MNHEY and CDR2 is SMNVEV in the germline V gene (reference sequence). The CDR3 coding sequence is TGTGGCAGCAGTCCTCTCCGGCCCCTCGATGGCTACACCTTC. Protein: CGSSPLRPLDGYTF.

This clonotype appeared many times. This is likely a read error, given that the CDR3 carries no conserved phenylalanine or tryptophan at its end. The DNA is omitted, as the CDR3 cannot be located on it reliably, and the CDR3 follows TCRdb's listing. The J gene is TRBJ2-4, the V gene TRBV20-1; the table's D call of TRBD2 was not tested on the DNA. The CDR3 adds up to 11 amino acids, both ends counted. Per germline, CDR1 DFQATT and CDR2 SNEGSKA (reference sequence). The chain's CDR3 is CSARVAGVDQY.

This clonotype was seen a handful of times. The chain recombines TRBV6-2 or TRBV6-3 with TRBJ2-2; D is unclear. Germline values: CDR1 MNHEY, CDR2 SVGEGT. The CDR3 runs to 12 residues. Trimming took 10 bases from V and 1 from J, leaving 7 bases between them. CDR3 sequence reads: CATDENTGELFF. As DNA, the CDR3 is TGTGCCACGGACGAGAACACCGGGGAGCTGTTTTTT.

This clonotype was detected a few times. This chain's CDR3 is CASSPQAVESLHF. The CDR3, as DNA: TGTGCCAGCAGCCCCCAAGCGGTAGAGTCCCTCCACTTT. The chain links TRBV28 to TRBJ1-6; D gene uncertain. This CDR3 region has 13 residues. The germline V gene has CDR1 MDHEN and CDR2 SYDVKM. Trimming left V 6 bases short and J 14 bases short, with 17 bases between.

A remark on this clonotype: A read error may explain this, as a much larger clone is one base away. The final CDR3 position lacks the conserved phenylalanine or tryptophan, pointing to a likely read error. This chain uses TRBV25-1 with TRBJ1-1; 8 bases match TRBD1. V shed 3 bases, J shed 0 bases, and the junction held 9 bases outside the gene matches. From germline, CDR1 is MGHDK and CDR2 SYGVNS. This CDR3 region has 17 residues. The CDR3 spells CASSDLGQGPLNTEAFL. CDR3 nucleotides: TGTGCCAGCAGTGACCTAGGACAGGGCCCCTTGAACACTGAAGCTTTCCTT.

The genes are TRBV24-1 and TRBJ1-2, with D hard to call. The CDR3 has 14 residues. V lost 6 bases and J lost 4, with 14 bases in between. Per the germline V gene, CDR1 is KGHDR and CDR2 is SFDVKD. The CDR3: CATSQRGLGYGYTF. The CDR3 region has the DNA TGTGCCACCAGTCAAAGAGGGCTTGGCTATGGCTACACCTTC.

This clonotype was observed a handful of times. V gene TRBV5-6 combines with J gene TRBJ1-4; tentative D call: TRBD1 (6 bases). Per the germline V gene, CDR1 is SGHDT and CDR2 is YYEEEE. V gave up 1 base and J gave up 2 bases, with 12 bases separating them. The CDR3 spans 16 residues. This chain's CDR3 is CASSLSQGTTNEKLFF. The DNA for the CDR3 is TGTGCCAGCAGCTTGAGTCAGGGGACGACTAATGAAAAACTGTTTTTT. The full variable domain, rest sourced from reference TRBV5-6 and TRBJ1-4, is DAGVTQSPTHLIKTRGQQVTLRCSPKSGHDTVSWYQQALGQGPQFIFQYYEEEERQRGNFPDRFSGHQFPNYSSELNVNALLLGDSALYLCASSLSQGTTNEKLFFGSGTQLSVL.